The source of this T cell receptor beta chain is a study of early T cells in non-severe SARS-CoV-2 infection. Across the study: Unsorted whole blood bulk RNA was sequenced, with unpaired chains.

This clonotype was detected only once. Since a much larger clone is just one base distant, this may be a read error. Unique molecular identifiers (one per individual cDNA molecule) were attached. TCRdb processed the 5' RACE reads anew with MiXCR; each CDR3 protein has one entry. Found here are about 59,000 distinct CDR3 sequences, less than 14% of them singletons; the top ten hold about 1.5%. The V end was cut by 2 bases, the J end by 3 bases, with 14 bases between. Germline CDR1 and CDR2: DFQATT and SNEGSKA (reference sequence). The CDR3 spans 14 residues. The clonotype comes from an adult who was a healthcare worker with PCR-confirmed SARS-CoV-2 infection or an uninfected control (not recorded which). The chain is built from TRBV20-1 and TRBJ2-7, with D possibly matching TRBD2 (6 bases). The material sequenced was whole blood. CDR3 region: CSARPRLGHYEQYF. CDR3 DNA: TGCAGTGCTAGACCGAGACTAGGTCACTACGAGCAGTACTTC.